The 13 T cell receptor beta chains presented below share a single source sample, sequenced in a study of blood T cell repertoires in COVID-19. The method was immunoSEQ multiplex PCR; TCRdb's version includes in-frame clones alone and lacks a portion of them. The data hold 200,000 or so clones, with around four fifths observed a single time. Sequences were obtained from peripheral blood. The receptor set was obtained from a woman between 25 and 40 years old with acute or convalescent COVID-19.

In DNA form, the CDR3 reads TGCGCCAGCGACCCCAGGGACGGGAGGGGCTACACCTTC. Translation: CASDPRDGRGYTF. J is TRBJ1-2 and V is TRBV5-1; D is perhaps TRBD1 (5 bases). CDR1 SGHRS and CDR2 YFSETQ come from the germline V gene. This CDR3 comprises 13 residues. V was pared by 7 bases and J by 8 bases, with 18 bases between.

This clone was seen only a few times. The chain recombines TRBV4-1 with TRBJ2-7, with a tentative D call TRBD1 (6 bases). Germline V gene sequence: CDR1 MGHRA, CDR2 YSYEKL. Trimming left V 3 bases short and J 7 bases short, with 19 bases between. This CDR3 has 15 amino acids. The chain's CDR3 is CASSQPGRGNWEQYF. For the CDR3, the DNA is TGCGCCAGCAGCCAGCCGGGCAGGGGAAATTGGGAGCAGTACTTC.

This clone was observed many times. Other DNA sequences in the sample encode the same CDR3. This chain connects TRBV12-3 or TRBV12-4 to TRBJ2-5, with TRBD2 as a possible D gene (5 bases). Trimming pared 0 bases from V and 5 bases from J, leaving 7 bases between. The CDR3 contains 13 residues. CDR3 sequence (DNA): TGTGCCAGCAGTTTAGCGGGAGTGGAGACCCAGTACTTC. Amino acids: CASSLAGVETQYF.

V and J are TRBV28 and TRBJ1-1; TRBD1 might be the D (5 bases). V lost 9 bases to trimming and J lost 12 bases, with 20 bases between them. The CDR3 covers 12 residues. CDR1 MDHEN and CDR2 SYDVKM come from the germline V gene. CDR3 in DNA: TGTGCCAGTAACCTGGGGGGGGTTTCAACTTTCTTT. Protein sequence: CASNLGGVSTFF.

The rearrangement links TRBV7-3 to TRBJ1-6, with D possibly matching TRBD1 (6 bases). Germline CDR1 SGHTA, CDR2 FQGTGA. The CDR3 sequence is 15 residues long. Trimming removed 2 bases at V and 8 bases at J, with 13 bases between. CDR3 amino acids: CASSLSGEIYSPLHF. CDR3 sequence (DNA): TGTGCCAGCAGCTTATCAGGGGAGATTTATTCACCCCTCCACTTT.

This clone has only a few counts. This chain connects TRBV5-1 to TRBJ1-2; possibly TRBD1 for D (6 bases). The V gene's germline CDR1 is SGHRS and CDR2 YFSETQ. The germline V and J ends were trimmed by 2 bases and 7 bases, with 9 bases remaining between them. CDR3 length: 12 amino acids. Here the CDR3 reads CASSLQGGGYTF. CDR3 coding DNA: TGCGCCAGCAGCTTACAGGGTGGTGGCTACACCTTC. The entire variable domain, with the rest obtained from reference TRBV5-1 and TRBJ1-2, is as follows: KAGVTQTPRYLIKTRGQQVTLSCSPISGHRSVSWYQQTPGQGLQFLFEYFSETQRNKGNFPGRFSGRQFSNSRSEMNVSTLELGDSALYLCASSLQGGGYTFGSGTRLTVV.

This clone showed up just once. This rearrangement joins TRBV19 to TRBJ2-3; 10 nucleotides line up with TRBD2. Per the germline V gene, CDR1 is LNHDA and CDR2 is SQIVND (reference sequence). This CDR3 region has 16 residues. Trimming removed 6 bases from V and 4 bases from J; junction bases left unmatched: 10. CDR3 bases: TGTGCCAGTAGGTTAGCGGGAGGACCTCAAGCAGATACGCAGTATTTT. Translation: CASRLAGGPQADTQYF.

V usage is TRBV28 and J usage is TRBJ1-5; TRBD1 is a possible D gene (6 bases). Trimming took 3 bases from V and 4 from J, leaving 13 bases between them. Germline V CDR1 and CDR2: MDHEN, SYDVKM. The CDR3 is 15 residues long. The CDR3 loop is CASSLDTGSNQPQHF. The CDR3 coding sequence is TGTGCCAGCAGTTTGGATACAGGGTCAAATCAGCCCCAGCATTTT. Combining the CDR3 with reference TRBV28 and TRBJ1-5 gives the whole variable domain DVKVTQSSRYLVKRTGEKVFLECVQDMDHENMFWYRQDPGLGLRLIYFSYDVKMKEKGDIPEGYSVSREKKERFSLILESASTNQTSMYLCASSLDTGSNQPQHFGDGTRLSIL.

The rearrangement uses TRBV4-3 and TRBJ2-3; D perhaps matches TRBD2 (5 bases). Germline loops: CDR1 LGHNA, CDR2 YSLEER. The CDR3 totals 13 residues. The V end lost 4 bases, the J end lost 0 bases, and 5 bases lay between the germline ends. This CDR3 reads CASSPGSTDTQYF. The CDR3 DNA reads as TGCGCCAGCAGCCCGGGAAGCACAGATACGCAGTATTTT.

This chain connects TRBV18 to TRBJ2-1; maybe TRBD1 (5 bases). Trimming removed 1 base at V and 5 bases at J, with 9 bases between. The CDR3 loop spans 14 amino acids. Germline V CDR1 and CDR2: KGHSH, LQKENI. The DNA of the CDR3 is TGTGCCAGCTCACCACTAGGGGTCAACAATGAGCAGTTCTTC. Its translation is CASSPLGVNNEQFF.

This clone was recorded once. The V call is TRBV10-3, the J call TRBJ2-3; D remains unclear. The V end was cut by 9 bases, the J end by 6 bases, with 10 bases between. The length of the CDR3 is 11 residues. Germline-derived CDR1 and CDR2 are ENHRY and SYGVKD. The CDR3 DNA follows: TGTGCCATTAGAATTTTCGATACGCAGTATTTT. It specifies CAIRIFDTQYF.

The chain couples TRBV28 to TRBJ1-5, with no clear D. Germline-derived CDR1 and CDR2 are MDHEN and SYDVKM. The length of the CDR3 is 15 residues. Trimming stripped 1 base from V and 6 bases from J, with 13 bases between. The CDR3 DNA is TGTGCCAGCAGTTTATTTGTCCAAGCCGGTCAGCCCCAGCATTTT. It specifies CASSLFVQAGQPQHF.

The chain recombines TRBV27 with TRBJ1-5, with 9 bases aligning to TRBD1. The CDR3 length is 14 residues. From germline, CDR1 is MNHEY and CDR2 SMNVEV (reference sequence). The V and J ends lost 8 bases and 7 bases, in that order; junction bases with no gene match: 9. This chain's CDR3 is CASGDRGGGQPQHF. The CDR3 DNA is TGTGCCAGCGGCGACAGGGGGGGAGGACAGCCCCAGCATTTT.